Ten or more counts support the clone carrying this TCR beta chain. Its antigen is unidentified. Each diagnosis was grounded in clinical symptoms, serum thyroxine and TRAb, thyroid ultrasound, and orbital computed tomography. Around 9.8 ml fresh peripheral blood yielded the PBMCs. Amplified regions were TCR beta CDR3 sequences from RNA transcripts. TCR CDR3 underwent first-round RT-PCR with the HTBI primer set. From the multiplex PCR reads, TCRdb called clonotypes with MiXCR, one entry per CDR3 protein. The data hold roughly 180,000 distinct CDR3 sequences, with over 15% observed a single time. This sample is part of a study of T cells in Graves' hyperthyroidism and ophthalmopathy. The V segment lost 0 bases and the J segment 7 bases; nucleotides outside the gene matches: 8. CDR1 SGHRS and CDR2 YFSETQ come from the germline V gene. CDR3 length: 17 residues. Study-level findings and limits: The blood repertoire included most of the expanded thyroid clonotypes above 0.001.

The rearrangement uses TRBV5-1 and TRBJ1-3, with TRBD1 matching over 12 bases. Sequencing was done on a sample of blood. The origin of this receptor is a woman in her 50s with Graves' hyperthyroidism. The CDR3 bases are TGCGCCAGCAGCTTGGCGGGACAGGGGGCGCGCAGGAACACCATATATTTT. It yields the protein CASSLAGQGARRNTIYF.